The 7 T cell receptor beta chains presented below share a single source sample, sequenced in a study of response to subunit inactivated influenza vaccine. TCRdb called the RT-PCR reads again in MiXCR, with one record for every CDR3 protein. The sample lists roughly 620,000 distinct CDR3 sequences; 10% to 12% were seen once. A further study also used this sample, focusing on T cells expressing NK-cell markers. From that paper: As the method of synthesis, 5'RACE template switching with UMIs yielded TCR beta cDNA.

Here the sequenced sample was PBMCs from blood, taken on the day of vaccination. Every receptor here comes from a man aged 50-59 years who received an inactivated influenza vaccine.

A few counts support this clonotype. This chain joins TRBV6-2 or TRBV6-3 and TRBJ2-7; a weak D match, TRBD1 (5 bases). The V gene lost 7 bases and the J gene lost 2 bases, with 18 bases spanning the gap. There are 15 residues in the CDR3. In germline, CDR1 is MNHEY, CDR2 SVGEGT. Here the CDR3 DNA reads TGTGCCAGCACAAGAAAGGGGTGGAACGCCTACGAGCAGTACTTC. This gives the protein CASTRKGWNAYEQYF.

This clonotype has only a few counts. The gene calls are TRBV21-1 and TRBJ2-7; TRBD1 is the table's D call and was not checked against the DNA. TRBV21-1 is a recognized pseudogene. The CDR3 length is 17 residues. CDR3 region: CASSKSTAGLYPYEQYF. CDR3 nucleotide sequence: TGTGCCAGCAGCAAATCAACGGCGGGGCTTTACCCATACGAGCAGTACTTC.

This clonotype was seen repeatedly, ten times or more. The rearrangement uses TRBV7-6 and TRBJ1-1; 9 bases line up with TRBD1. V was pared by 5 bases and J by 1 base, with 5 bases of the junction left unmatched. The germline gives CDR1 SGHVS, CDR2 FNYEAQ. This CDR3 contains 15 residues. The CDR3 here is CASSPRQGGNTEAFF. CDR3 DNA sequence: TGTGCCAGCAGCCCCCGACAGGGGGGGAACACTGAAGCTTTCTTT. Using reference TRBV7-6 and TRBJ1-1 for the parts outside the CDR3, the full variable domain is GAGVSQSPRYKVTKRGQDVALRCDPISGHVSLYWYRQALGQGPEFLTYFNYEAQQDKSGLPNDRFSAERPEGSISTLTIQRTEQRDSAMYRCASSPRQGGNTEAFFGQGTRLTVV.

The chain couples TRBV2 to TRBJ1-2; TRBD1 matches at 11 bases. The J segment lost 7 bases and the V segment lost 4 bases, leaving 2 bases of the junction unmatched. Germline values: CDR1 SNHLY, CDR2 FYNNEI. The CDR3 totals 13 residues. The CDR3 nucleotides are TGTGCCAGCAGTGGGACAGGGGGCATTGGCTACACCTTC. Its translation is CASSGTGGIGYTF.

The genes are TRBV29-1 and TRBJ2-5; TRBD2 matches at 11 bases. The ends lost 3 bases at V and 1 base at J; junction bases unmatched: 10. The CDR3 spans 17 residues. Germline V lookup: CDR1 SQVTM, CDR2 ANQGSEA. CDR3 bases: TGCAGCGTTGATTCCTCACTAGCGGGGGCGATCCAAGAGACCCAGTACTTC. This gives the protein CSVDSSLAGAIQETQYF.

The chain combines TRBV12-3 or TRBV12-4 with TRBJ2-7; D perhaps matches TRBD1 (6 bases). Trimming shortened V by 4 bases and J by 1 base, and 20 bases separated the two germline ends. This CDR3 has 17 amino acids. In nucleotides, the CDR3 is TGTGCCAGCAGTTCAACCCTCCCTTATACAGGGTCCTACGAGCAGTACTTC. Translation: CASSSTLPYTGSYEQYF.

The chain uses TRBV18 and TRBJ1-2, with D possibly being TRBD1 (6 bases). Germline V gene lookup returns CDR1 KGHSH and CDR2 LQKENI. This CDR3 has 16 residues. V lost 3 bases, J lost 2 bases, and 16 bases lay in between. The CDR3, as DNA: TGTGCCAGCTCACCTCTTTGGACAGCTCTGAACTATGGCTACACCTTC. It specifies CASSPLWTALNYGYTF.